The clone carrying this T cell receptor (beta chain) has just one count. Its specificity is unknown. The data are from a study of post-analysis software for immune sequencing data. Overall study context: Multiple sclerosis in the patients followed relapsing-remitting, secondary progressive and progressive-relapsing courses. Study-wide points: Roughly five TRBV segments appeared more often in patients than in controls, and TRBV5-6, TRBV5-1 and TRBV20-1 were among these.

Unique molecular identifiers featured in each of the TCR beta cDNA libraries. One entry per CDR3 protein, called by TCRdb with MiXCR from the PCR reads. The data hold 740,000 or so distinct CDR3 sequences, with approximately 57% observed a single time. V dropped 7 bases and J dropped 8; count of bases not matched to a gene: 3. CDR1 SQVTM and CDR2 ANQGSEA come from the germline V gene. The CDR3 length is 11 residues. The sample was blood. The rearrangement links TRBV29-1 to TRBJ2-1; 9 bases fit TRBD1. The origin of this receptor is a girl aged 10 to 17 with multiple sclerosis. CDR3 bases: TGCAGCGCGCGACAGGGGGATGAGCAGTTCTTC. It is translated as CSARQGDEQFF.